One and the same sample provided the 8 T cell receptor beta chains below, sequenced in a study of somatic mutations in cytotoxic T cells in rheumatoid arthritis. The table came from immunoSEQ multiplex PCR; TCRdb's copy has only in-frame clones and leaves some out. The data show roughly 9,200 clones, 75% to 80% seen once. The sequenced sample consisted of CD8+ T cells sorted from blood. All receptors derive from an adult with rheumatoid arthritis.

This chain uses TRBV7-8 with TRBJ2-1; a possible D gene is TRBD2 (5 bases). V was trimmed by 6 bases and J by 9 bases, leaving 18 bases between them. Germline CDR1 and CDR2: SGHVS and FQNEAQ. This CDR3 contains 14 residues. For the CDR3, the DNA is TGTGCCAGCAGTATACGACTGGCGGGTGGTGAGCAGTTCTTC. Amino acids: CASSIRLAGGEQFF.

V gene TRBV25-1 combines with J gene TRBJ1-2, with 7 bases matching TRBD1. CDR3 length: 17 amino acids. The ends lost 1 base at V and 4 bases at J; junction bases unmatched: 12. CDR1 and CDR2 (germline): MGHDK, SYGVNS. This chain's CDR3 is CASSEFGSQGVGYGYTF. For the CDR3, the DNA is TGTGCCAGCAGTGAATTTGGGAGTCAGGGGGTAGGCTATGGCTACACCTTC.

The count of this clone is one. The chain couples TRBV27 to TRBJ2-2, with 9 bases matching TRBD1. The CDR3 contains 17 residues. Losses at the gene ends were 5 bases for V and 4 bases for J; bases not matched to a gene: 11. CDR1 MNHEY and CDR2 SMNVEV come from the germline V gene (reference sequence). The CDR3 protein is CASSRHSGTGTTGELFF. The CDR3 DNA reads TGTGCCAGCAGTAGGCACTCCGGGACAGGGACCACCGGGGAGCTGTTTTTT.

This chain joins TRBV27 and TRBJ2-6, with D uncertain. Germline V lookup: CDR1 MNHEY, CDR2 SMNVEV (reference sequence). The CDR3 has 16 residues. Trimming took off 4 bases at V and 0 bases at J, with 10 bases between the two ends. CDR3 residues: CASSSPGRSGANVLTF. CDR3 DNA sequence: TGTGCCAGCAGTTCCCCCGGCCGCTCTGGGGCCAACGTCCTGACTTTC. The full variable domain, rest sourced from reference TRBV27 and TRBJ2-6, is EAQVTQNPRYLITVTGKKLTVTCSQNMNHEYMSWYRQDPGLGLRQIYYSMNVEVTDKGDVPEGYKVSRKEKRNFPLILESPSPNQTSLYFCASSSPGRSGANVLTFGAGSRLTVL.

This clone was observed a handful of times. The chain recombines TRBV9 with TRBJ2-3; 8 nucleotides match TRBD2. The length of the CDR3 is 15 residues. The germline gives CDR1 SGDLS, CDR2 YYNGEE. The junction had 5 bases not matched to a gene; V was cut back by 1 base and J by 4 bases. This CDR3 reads CASSVRTGGADTQYF. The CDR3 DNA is TGTGCCAGCAGCGTAAGGACGGGGGGGGCAGATACGCAGTATTTT.

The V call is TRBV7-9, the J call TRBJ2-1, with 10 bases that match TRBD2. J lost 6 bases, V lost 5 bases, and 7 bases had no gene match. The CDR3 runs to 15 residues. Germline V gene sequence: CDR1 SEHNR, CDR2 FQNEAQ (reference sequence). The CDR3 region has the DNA TGTGCCAGCAGCGTCGGGACTAGCGACTCCAATGAGCAGTTCTTC. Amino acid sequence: CASSVGTSDSNEQFF.

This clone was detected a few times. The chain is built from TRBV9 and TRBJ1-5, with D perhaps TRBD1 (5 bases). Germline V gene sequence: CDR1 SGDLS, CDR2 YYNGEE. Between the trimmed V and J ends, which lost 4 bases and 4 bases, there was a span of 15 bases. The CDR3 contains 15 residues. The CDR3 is CASSHDAGGNQPQHF. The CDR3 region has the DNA TGTGCCAGCAGCCACGACGCGGGGGGAAATCAGCCCCAGCATTTT.

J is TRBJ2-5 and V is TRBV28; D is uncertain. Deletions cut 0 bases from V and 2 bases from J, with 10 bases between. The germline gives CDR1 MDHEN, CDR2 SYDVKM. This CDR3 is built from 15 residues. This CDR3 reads CASSLWGKPQETQYF. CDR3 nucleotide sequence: TGTGCCAGCAGTTTATGGGGCAAACCTCAAGAGACCCAGTACTTC.